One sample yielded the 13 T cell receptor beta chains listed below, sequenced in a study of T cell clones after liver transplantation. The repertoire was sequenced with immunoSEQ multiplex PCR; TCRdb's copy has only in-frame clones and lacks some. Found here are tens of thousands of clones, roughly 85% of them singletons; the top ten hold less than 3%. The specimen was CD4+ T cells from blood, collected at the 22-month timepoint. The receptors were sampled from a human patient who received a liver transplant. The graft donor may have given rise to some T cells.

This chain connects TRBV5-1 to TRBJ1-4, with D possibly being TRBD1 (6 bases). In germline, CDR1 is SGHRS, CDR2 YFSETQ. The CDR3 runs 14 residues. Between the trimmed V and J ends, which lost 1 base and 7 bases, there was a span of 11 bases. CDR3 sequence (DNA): TGCGCCAGCAGCTTGTTACAGGGAGGTGAAAAACTGTTTTTT. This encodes CASSLLQGGEKLFF.

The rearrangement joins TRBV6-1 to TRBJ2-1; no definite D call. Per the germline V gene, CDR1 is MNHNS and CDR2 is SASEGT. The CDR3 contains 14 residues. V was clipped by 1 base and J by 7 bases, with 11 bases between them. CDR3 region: CASSEVSGLNEQFF. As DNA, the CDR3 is TGTGCCAGCAGTGAAGTTTCCGGGCTAAATGAGCAGTTCTTC.

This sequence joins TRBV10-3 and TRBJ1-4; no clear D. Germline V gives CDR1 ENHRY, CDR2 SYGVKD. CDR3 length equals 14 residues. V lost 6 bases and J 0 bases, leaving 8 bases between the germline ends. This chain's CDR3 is CAIRGSATNEKLFF. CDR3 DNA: TGTGCCATCAGGGGATCCGCAACTAATGAAAAACTGTTTTTT.

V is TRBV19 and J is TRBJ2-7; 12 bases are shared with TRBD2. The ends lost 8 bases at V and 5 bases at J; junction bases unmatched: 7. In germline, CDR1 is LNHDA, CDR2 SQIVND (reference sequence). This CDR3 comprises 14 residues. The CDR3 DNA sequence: TGTGCCAGTGGCAGACTAGCGGGAGTGCACGAGCAGTACTTC. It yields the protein CASGRLAGVHEQYF.

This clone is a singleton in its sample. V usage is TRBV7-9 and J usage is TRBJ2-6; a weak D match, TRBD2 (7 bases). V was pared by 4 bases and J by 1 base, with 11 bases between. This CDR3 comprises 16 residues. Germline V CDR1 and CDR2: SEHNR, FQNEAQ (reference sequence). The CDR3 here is CASSSGGISGANVLTF. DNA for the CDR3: TGTGCCAGCAGCTCGGGGGGCATTTCTGGGGCCAACGTCCTGACTTTC.

The CDR3 reads CASSRGNTQETQYF. CDR3 in DNA: TGCGCCAGCAGCCGCGGGAACACTCAAGAGACCCAGTACTTC. The gene calls are TRBV5-1 and TRBJ2-5; D perhaps matches TRBD2 (6 bases). V shed 4 bases and J shed 2 bases, with 12 bases lying between them. Germline CDR1 is SGHRS and CDR2 is YFSETQ. CDR3 length equals 14 residues.

The CDR3 is CAIRYSENEKLFF. CDR3 DNA sequence: TGTGCCATCAGGTACAGTGAGAATGAAAAACTGTTTTTT. This chain links TRBV10-3 with TRBJ1-4; no reliable D call. With 6 bases removed from V and 5 bases from J, the gap between germline ends came to 10 bases. This CDR3 contains 13 residues. Germline values: CDR1 ENHRY, CDR2 SYGVKD.

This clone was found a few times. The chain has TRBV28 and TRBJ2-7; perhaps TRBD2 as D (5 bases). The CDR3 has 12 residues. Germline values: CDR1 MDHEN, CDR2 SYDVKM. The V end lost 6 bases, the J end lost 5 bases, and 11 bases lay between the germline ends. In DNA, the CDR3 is TGTGCCAGCAGCGCCGGGATACACGAGCAGTACTTC. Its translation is CASSAGIHEQYF.

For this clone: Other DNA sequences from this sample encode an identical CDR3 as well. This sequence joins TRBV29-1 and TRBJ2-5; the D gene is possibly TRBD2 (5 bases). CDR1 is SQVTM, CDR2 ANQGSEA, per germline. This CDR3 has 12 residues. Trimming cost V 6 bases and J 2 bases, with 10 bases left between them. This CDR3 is CSVSRGQETQYF. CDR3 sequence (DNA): TGCAGCGTGTCTCGAGGGCAAGAGACCCAGTACTTC.

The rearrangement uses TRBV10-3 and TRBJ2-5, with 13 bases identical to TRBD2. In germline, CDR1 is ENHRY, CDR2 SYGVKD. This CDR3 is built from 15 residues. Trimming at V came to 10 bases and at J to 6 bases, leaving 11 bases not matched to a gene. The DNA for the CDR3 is TGTGCCAGCTCCTCCGGACTAGCGGGGGTACAGACCCAGTACTTC. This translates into CASSSGLAGVQTQYF.

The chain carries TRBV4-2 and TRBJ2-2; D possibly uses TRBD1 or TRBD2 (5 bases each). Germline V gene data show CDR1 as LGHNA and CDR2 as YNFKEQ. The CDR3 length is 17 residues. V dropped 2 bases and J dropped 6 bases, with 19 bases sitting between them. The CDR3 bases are TGTGCCAGCAGCCAACCAGAGTCGGGCAGGGACGCCGGGGAGCTGTTTTTT. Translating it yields CASSQPESGRDAGELFF.

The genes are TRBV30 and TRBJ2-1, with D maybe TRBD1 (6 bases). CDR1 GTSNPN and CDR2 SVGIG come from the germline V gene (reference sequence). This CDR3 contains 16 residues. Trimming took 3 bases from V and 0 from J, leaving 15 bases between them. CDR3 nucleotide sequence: TGTGCCTGGAGAGATACTTACAGGGTCTCCTACAATGAGCAGTTCTTC. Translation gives CAWRDTYRVSYNEQFF.

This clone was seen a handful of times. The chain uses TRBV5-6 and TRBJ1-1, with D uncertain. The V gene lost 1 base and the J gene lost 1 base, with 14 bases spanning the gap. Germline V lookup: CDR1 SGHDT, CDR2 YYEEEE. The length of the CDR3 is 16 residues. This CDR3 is CASSLFHGRGNTEAFF. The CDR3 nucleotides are TGTGCCAGCAGCTTGTTTCACGGACGGGGGAACACTGAAGCTTTCTTT.